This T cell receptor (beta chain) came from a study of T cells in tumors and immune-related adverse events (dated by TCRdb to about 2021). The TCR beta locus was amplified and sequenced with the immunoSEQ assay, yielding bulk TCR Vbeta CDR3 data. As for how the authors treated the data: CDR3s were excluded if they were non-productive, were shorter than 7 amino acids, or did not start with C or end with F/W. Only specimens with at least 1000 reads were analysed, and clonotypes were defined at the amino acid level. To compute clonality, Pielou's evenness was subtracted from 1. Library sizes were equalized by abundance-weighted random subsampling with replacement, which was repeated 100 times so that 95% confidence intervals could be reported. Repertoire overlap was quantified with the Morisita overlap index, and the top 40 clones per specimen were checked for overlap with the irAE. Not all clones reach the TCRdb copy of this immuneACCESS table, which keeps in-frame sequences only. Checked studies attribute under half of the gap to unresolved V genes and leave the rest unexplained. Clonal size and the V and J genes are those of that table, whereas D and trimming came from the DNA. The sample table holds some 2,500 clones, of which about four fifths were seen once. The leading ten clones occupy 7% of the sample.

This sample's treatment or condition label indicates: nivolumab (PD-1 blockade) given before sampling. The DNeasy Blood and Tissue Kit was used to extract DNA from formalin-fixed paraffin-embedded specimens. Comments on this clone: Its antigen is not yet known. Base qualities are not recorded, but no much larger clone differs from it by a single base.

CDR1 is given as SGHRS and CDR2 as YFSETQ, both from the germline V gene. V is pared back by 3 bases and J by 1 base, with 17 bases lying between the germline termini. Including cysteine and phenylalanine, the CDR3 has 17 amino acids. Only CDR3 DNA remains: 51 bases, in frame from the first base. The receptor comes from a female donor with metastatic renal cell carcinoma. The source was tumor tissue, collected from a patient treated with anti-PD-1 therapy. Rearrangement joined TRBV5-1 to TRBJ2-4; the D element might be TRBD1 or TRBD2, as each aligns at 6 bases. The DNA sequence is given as TGCGCCAGCAGCTACGGTGGGCAGGGGAGGGCCAAAAACATTCAGTACTTC. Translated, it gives CASSYGGQGRAKNIQYF.